Listed here are 10 T cell receptor beta chains from one sample, sequenced in a study of PD-1 blockade in classical Hodgkin lymphoma (dated by TCRdb to 2020 to 2022). Interpreted using the paper, the time point label stands for: cycle 1 day 1 (C1D1), immediately before nivolumab initiation. Every trial patient had relapsed after autologous stem cell transplantation, and cohorts A, B and C differed in prior brentuximab vedotin exposure. The library was built by means of the immunoSEQ multiplex PCR assay. TCRdb limited this immuneACCESS table to in-frame rearrangements with V and J called. A share of clones is missing; checked studies link under half to unresolved V genes, and the rest is unexplained. The sample has approximately 60,000 clones on record, about nine tenths of them singletons. The top ten constitute approximately 9.8% of the sample. The sequencing used peripheral blood mononuclear cells (PBMCs), collected at baseline. These receptors were taken from a human donor with classical Hodgkin lymphoma.

The chain joins TRBV28 to TRBJ2-4; D is possibly TRBD1 or TRBD2 (6 bases each). V was cut by 8 bases and J by 6 bases, with 17 bases left in between. Germline-derived CDR1 and CDR2 are MDHEN and SYDVKM. There are 14 residues in the CDR3. The CDR3 coding sequence is TGTGCCAGCGTCTGGAGGGGGGATCCAAACATTCAGTACTTC. Residues: CASVWRGDPNIQYF.

J is TRBJ2-3 and V is TRBV28; unclear D gene. V shed 5 bases and J shed 4 bases, with 10 bases lying between them. This CDR3 contains 13 residues. The V gene's germline CDR1 is MDHEN and CDR2 SYDVKM. In nucleotides, the CDR3 is TGTGCCAGCAGTGCCCCTGCCCCAGATACGCAGTATTTT. Amino acids: CASSAPAPDTQYF.

The CDR3 sequence: CASRPGPQNEKLFF. Written as DNA, the CDR3 is TGTGCCAGCAGACCAGGGCCACAAAATGAAAAACTGTTTTTT. J is TRBJ1-4 and V is TRBV27; a possible D gene is TRBD1 (5 bases). V was cut by 6 bases and J by 5 bases, with 13 bases left in between. The germline CDR1 and CDR2 sequences are MNHEY and SMNVEV (reference sequence). The CDR3 consists of 14 residues.

The genes are TRBV28 and TRBJ2-5; no firm D call. Germline V lookup: CDR1 MDHEN, CDR2 SYDVKM. The V gene lost 2 bases and the J gene lost 7 bases, with 14 bases spanning the gap. CDR3 length equals 14 residues. The CDR3 protein is CASSLAAGFGTQYF. The DNA of the CDR3 is TGTGCCAGCAGTTTAGCGGCCGGGTTCGGGACCCAGTACTTC.

V and J are TRBV6-5 and TRBJ2-2; D perhaps matches TRBD2 (6 bases). Germline CDR1 reads MNHEY; CDR2 reads SVGAGI. CDR3 length equals 13 residues. V lost 8 bases to trimming and J lost 1 base, with 8 bases between them. In DNA, the CDR3 is TGTGCCAGCGGACTACAGAACACCGGGGAGCTGTTTTTT. It codes for CASGLQNTGELFF.

The chain combines TRBV2 with TRBJ2-1; 11 bases are a match to TRBD2. With V trimmed by 6 bases and J by 5 bases, 6 bases remained unmatched. Per germline, CDR1 SNHLY and CDR2 FYNNEI. The CDR3 sequence is 15 residues long. CDR3 DNA sequence: TGTGCCAGCAGAGCTACTAGCGGGGGTAACAATGAGCAGTTCTTC. Encoded protein: CASRATSGGNNEQFF.

This chain connects TRBV19 to TRBJ1-5, with 11 bases aligning to TRBD1. The CDR3 spans 16 residues. CDR1 and CDR2 from the germline V gene are LNHDA and SQIVND (reference sequence). V shed 3 bases and J 6 bases; nucleotides not matched to a gene: 7. The CDR3 loop is CASSITGGQGAQPQHF. The CDR3 region has the DNA TGTGCCAGTAGTATTACAGGAGGACAGGGGGCTCAGCCCCAGCATTTT.

The chain couples TRBV5-4 to TRBJ2-3; 12 positions agree with TRBD2. The length of the CDR3 is 15 residues. After removal of 6 bases from V and 3 bases from J, the junction contained 5 bases not matched to a gene. The V gene's germline CDR1 is SGHNT and CDR2 YYREEE (reference sequence). In nucleotides, the CDR3 is TGTGCCAGCACCCCGACTAGCGGGAGAACAGATACGCAGTATTTT. This encodes CASTPTSGRTDTQYF.

The CDR3, as DNA: TGTGCCAGCAGCCCAGCTGGTGACAGGGGCAAACTAGCCAAAAACATTCAGTACTTC. Translation gives CASSPAGDRGKLAKNIQYF. The chain employs TRBV7-8 and TRBJ2-4, with TRBD1 matching 8 bases. V was pared by 5 bases and J by 0 bases, with 15 bases of the junction left unmatched. Germline CDR1 SGHVS, CDR2 FQNEAQ. The CDR3 runs to 19 residues.

The V call is TRBV23-1, the J call TRBJ2-1; 9 nucleotides agree with TRBD1. TRBV23-1 is given ORF status, its function remaining uncertain. V lost 6 bases to trimming and J lost 4 bases; unmatched junction nucleotides: 4. This CDR3 has 14 amino acids. CDR3 region: CASRQGAVYNEQFF. The DNA of the CDR3 is TGCGCCAGCAGACAGGGGGCGGTTTACAATGAGCAGTTCTTC.